This T cell receptor (beta chain) was obtained from a study of cytomegalovirus exposure and HLA in healthy donors. Whereas donors were nominally healthy upon sampling, unrecorded immune exposures were probable. The PCR used 60 Vbeta and 13 Jbeta primers. The table came from immunoSEQ multiplex PCR; TCRdb's copy has only in-frame clones and leaves some out. The table records over 150,000 clones, around 77% of them present only once. J gave up 5 bases and V 7 bases, and 16 bases lay outside the gene matches. The germline gives CDR1 SNHLY, CDR2 FYNNEI. This CDR3 comprises 16 residues. The source of this sequence is a woman aged 25 to 39 in good health and CMV-seronegative. The chain links TRBV2 to TRBJ1-1, with 7 bases matching TRBD1. Sequencing used PBMCs. CDR3 in DNA: TGTGCCAGCACCGAGACAGGGACCTTATGGGGGACTGAAGCTTTCTTT. This codes for CASTETGTLWGTEAFF.